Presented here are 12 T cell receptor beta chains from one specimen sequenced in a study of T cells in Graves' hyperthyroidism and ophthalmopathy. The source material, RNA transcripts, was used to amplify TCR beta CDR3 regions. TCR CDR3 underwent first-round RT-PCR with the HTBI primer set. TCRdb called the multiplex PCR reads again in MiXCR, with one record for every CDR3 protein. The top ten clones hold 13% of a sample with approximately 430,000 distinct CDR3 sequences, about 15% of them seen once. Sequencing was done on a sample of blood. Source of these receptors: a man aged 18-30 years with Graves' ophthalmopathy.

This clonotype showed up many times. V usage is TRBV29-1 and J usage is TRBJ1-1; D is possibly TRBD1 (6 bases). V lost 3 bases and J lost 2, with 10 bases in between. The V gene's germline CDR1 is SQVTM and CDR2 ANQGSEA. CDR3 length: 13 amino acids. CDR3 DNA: TGCAGCGTTGACCGGGGGCTAAACACTGAAGCTTTCTTT. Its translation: CSVDRGLNTEAFF.

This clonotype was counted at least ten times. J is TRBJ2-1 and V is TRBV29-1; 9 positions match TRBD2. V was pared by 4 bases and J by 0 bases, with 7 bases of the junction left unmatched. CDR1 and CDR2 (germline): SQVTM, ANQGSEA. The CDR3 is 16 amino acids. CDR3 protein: CSVVLAGTSSYNEQFF. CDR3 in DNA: TGCAGCGTTGTCCTAGCGGGGACGAGCTCCTACAATGAGCAGTTCTTC.

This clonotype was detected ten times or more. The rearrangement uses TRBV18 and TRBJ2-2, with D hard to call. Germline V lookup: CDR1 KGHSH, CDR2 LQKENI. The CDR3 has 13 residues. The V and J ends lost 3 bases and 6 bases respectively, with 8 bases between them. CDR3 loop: CASSPWKAGELFF. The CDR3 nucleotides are TGTGCCAGCTCACCCTGGAAGGCCGGGGAGCTGTTTTTT.

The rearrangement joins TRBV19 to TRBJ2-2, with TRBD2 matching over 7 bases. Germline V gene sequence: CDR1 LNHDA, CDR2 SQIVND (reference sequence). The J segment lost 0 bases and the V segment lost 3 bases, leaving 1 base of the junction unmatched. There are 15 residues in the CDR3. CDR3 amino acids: CASSMRGTNTGELFF. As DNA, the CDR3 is TGTGCCAGTAGTATGCGGGGGACGAACACCGGGGAGCTGTTTTTT.

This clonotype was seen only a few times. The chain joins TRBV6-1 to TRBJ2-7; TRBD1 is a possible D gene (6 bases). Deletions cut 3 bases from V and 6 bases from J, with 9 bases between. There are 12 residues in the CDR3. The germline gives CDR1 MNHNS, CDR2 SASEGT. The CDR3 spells CASSDSGVEQYF. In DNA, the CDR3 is TGTGCCAGCAGTGACTCAGGGGTCGAGCAGTACTTC.

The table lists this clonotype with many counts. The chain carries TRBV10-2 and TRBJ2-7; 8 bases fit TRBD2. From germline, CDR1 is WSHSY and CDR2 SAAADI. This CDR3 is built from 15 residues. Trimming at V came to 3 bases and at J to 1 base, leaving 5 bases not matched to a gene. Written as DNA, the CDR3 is TGCGCCAGCAGTGAATCTGCGGGAGGTTCCTACGAGCAGTACTTC. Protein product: CASSESAGGSYEQYF.

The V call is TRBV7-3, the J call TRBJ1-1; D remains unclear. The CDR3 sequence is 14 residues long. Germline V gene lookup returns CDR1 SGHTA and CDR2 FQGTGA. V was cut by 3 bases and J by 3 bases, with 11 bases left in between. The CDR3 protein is CASSLEGWDTEAFF. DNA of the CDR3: TGTGCCAGCAGCTTGGAAGGTTGGGACACTGAAGCTTTCTTT.

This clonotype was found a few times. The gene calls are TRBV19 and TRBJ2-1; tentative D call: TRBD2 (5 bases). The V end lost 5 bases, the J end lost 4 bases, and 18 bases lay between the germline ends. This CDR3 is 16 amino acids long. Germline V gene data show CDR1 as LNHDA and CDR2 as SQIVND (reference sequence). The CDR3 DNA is TGTGCCAGTAGTGTGCAGCGGCTTCGACCTTACAATGAGCAGTTCTTC. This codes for CASSVQRLRPYNEQFF.

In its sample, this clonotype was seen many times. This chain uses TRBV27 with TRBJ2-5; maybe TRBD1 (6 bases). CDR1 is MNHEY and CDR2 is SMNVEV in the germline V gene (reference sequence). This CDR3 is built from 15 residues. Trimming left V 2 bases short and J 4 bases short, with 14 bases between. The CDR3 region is CASSLGRGFVETQYF. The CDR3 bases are TGTGCCAGCAGTTTAGGCAGGGGCTTCGTAGAGACCCAGTACTTC.

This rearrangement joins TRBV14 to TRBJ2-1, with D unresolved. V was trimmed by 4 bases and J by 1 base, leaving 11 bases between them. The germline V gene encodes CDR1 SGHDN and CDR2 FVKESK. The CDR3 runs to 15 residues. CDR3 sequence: CASSPRHVSYNEQFF. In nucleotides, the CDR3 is TGTGCCAGCAGCCCGAGACATGTATCCTACAATGAGCAGTTCTTC.

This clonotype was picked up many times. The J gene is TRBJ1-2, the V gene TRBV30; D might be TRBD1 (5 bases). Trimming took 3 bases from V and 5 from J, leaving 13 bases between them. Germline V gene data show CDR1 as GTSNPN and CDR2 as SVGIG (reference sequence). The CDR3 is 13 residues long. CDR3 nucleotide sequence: TGTGCCTGGAGACGCCCAGGGCTGTATGGCTACACCTTC. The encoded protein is CAWRRPGLYGYTF.

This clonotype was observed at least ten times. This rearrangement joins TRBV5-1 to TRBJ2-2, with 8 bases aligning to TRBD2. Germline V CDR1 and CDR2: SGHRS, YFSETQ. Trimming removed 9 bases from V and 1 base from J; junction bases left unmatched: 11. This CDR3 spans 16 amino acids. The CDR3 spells CATTTAGALNTGELFF. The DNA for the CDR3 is TGCGCCACAACTACAGCGGGAGCATTGAACACCGGGGAGCTGTTTTTT.